This T cell receptor (beta chain) was recovered during a study of response to subunit inactivated influenza vaccine (dated by TCRdb to 2016 to 2018). Context from the whole study: To follow how T cells responded to a trivalent subunit inactivated influenza vaccine, the researchers relied on deep quantitative profiling of the T cell receptor repertoire.

What the work shows at the level of the full study, not this receptor alone: The authors suggested that each seasonal influenza vaccination may recruit only a limited number of new T cells.

This clonotype has just a few counts. The antigen it binds to is not known. A read error may account for a junction end that differs from germline. The CDR3 goes from the cysteine to the phenylalanine over 17 residues. CDR3 DNA only is kept here, 51 bases in frame from base 1. Taken from the germline V gene (reference sequence), the CDR1 and CDR2 loops are SSHAT and FNYEAQ. Library generation was performed with RT-PCR. Instrument used: Illumina HiSeq 2500. The public reads were quality trimmed at Q25 with fastp and then assembled into clones with MiXCR by TCRdb, keeping productive beta chains. CDR3 protein sequences are deduplicated, and each keeps its most common genes and DNA. The sample has a few hundred thousand distinct CDR3 sequences on record, around 13% of them singletons. The top ten hold around 10% of the sample.

The V gene is TRBV7-7 and the J gene is TRBJ2-2; TRBD1 is possibly the D segment (6 matching bases). Source: PBMCs from blood, taken approximately 12 days after vaccination. This TCR was sampled from a man in his fifties who received an inactivated influenza vaccine. Donor details come from another sample of the same person, matched by shared clones. The DNA reads as follows: TGTGCTAGCAGCACACGTAAGGACAGCAAAAACACCGGGGAGCTGTTTTTT. The resulting protein is CASSTRKDSKNTGELFF.